This T cell receptor beta chain was identified during a study of shared clonotypes between healthy human individuals. The CDR3 totals 11 residues. Trimming took off 5 bases at V and 7 bases at J, with 8 bases between the two ends. The germline V gene has CDR1 GTSNPN and CDR2 SVGIG (reference sequence). On this clone itself: Additional DNA sequences in this sample encode the identical CDR3.

Sorted-subset replicate PCRs used 200 ng of genomic DNA. This amount corresponded to tens of thousands of T cell genomes. The repertoire was sequenced with immunoSEQ multiplex PCR; TCRdb's copy has only in-frame clones and lacks some. The table has about 2.4 million clones, 90% to 95% seen once; the top ten hold around 0.15%. Sequences were obtained from naive CD4+ T cells sorted from blood. The subset denotes: CD45RA+ positively selected. The source of this sequence is a man between 18 and 29 years old in good health. The chain uses TRBV30 and TRBJ1-4; D is unresolved. The CDR3 spells CAWGGGEKLFF. Written as DNA, the CDR3 is TGTGCCTGGGGCGGTGGTGAAAAACTGTTTTTT.